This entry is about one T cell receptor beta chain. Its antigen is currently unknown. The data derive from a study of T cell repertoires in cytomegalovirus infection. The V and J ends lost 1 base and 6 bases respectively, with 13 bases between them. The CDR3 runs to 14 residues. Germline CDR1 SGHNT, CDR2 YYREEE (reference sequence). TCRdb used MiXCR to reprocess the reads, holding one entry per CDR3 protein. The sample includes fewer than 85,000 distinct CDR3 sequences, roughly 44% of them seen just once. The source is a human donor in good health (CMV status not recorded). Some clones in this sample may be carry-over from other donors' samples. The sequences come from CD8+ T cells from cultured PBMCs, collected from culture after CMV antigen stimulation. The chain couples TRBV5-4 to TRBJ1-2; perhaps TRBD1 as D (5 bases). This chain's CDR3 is CASSLSGRADGYTF. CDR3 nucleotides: TGTGCCAGCAGCTTGTCGGGCAGGGCGGATGGCTACACCTTC. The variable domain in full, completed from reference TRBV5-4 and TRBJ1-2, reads ETGVTQSPTHLIKTRGQQVTLRCSSQSGHNTVSWYQQALGQGPQFIFQYYREEENGRGNFPPRFSGLQFPNYSSELNVNALELDDSALYLCASSLSGRADGYTFGSGTRLTVV.